The 8 T cell receptor beta chains below were found in one sample sequenced in a study of blood T cells in healthy people across ages. Sample-barcoded 5' priming and a J-beta primer mix drove a second PCR of 7 to 11 cycles. TCRdb recomputed calls from the 5' RACE reads with MiXCR, one row per CDR3 protein. This table has 800,000 or so distinct CDR3 sequences, approximately 25% appearing once. This sample was also put to use in a study of T cells of mothers and their children.

The sample comprised blood. Every receptor here comes from a boy aged 5-17 years in good health.

This clonotype was seen ten or more times. The chain uses TRBV7-9 and TRBJ1-2, with TRBD1 matching over 7 bases. CDR3 size: 12 residues. The V gene end was trimmed by 6 bases and the J gene end by 5 bases; junction bases not matched to a gene: 3. CDR1 and CDR2 from the germline V gene are SEHNR and FQNEAQ (reference sequence). The CDR3 DNA reads as TGTGCCAGCAGTTCGACAGGGTATGGCTACACCTTC. Translated: CASSSTGYGYTF.

J is TRBJ2-6 and V is TRBV4-3, with 11 bases that match TRBD2. From germline, CDR1 is LGHNA and CDR2 YSLEER. The CDR3 has 19 amino acids. V lost 1 base and J lost 0; bases outside the gene matches: 5. CDR3 DNA sequence: TGCGCCAGCAGCCAAGGGCGACTAGCGGGACGCTCTGGGGCCAACGTCCTGACTTTC. This encodes CASSQGRLAGRSGANVLTF.

This clonotype was found a few times. This rearrangement joins TRBV2 to TRBJ1-4; 7 positions match TRBD1. Germline CDR1 SNHLY, CDR2 FYNNEI. This CDR3 comprises 16 residues. V gave up 5 bases and J gave up 4 bases; unmatched junction bases: 10. The CDR3 sequence is CASSRNIGDSNEKLFF. The CDR3 DNA reads as TGTGCCAGCAGTCGCAACATCGGGGACAGTAATGAAAAACTGTTTTTT.

This clonotype was seen more than once but under ten times. This chain uses TRBV29-1 with TRBJ2-2; 7 bases line up with TRBD1. V was pared by 6 bases and J by 4 bases, with 2 bases of the junction left unmatched. The germline CDR1 and CDR2 sequences are SQVTM and ANQGSEA. The CDR3 runs to 12 residues. CDR3 sequence reads: CSVRTGTGELFF. CDR3 bases: TGCAGCGTGCGGACAGGCACCGGGGAGCTGTTTTTT.

The chain is built from TRBV6-6 and TRBJ2-5, with 8 positions matching TRBD1. The end of the DNA is better explained by TRBJ2-7, so the J call may be wrong. This CDR3 spans 15 amino acids. Germline loops: CDR1 MNHNY, CDR2 SVGAGI (reference sequence). CDR3 sequence: CASSPGQGKSAEQYF. In nucleotides, the CDR3 is TGTGCCAGCAGTCCTGGACAGGGCAAGTCCGCCGAGCAGTACTTC.

A few counts support this clonotype. CDR3 bases: TGCGCCAGCAGCTCCGTTCTAGTCTCCTACAATGAGCAGTTCTTC. It encodes CASSSVLVSYNEQFF. The chain recombines TRBV5-1 with TRBJ2-1; D is uncertain. The CDR3 sequence is 15 residues long. V dropped 3 bases and J dropped 0 bases, with 10 bases sitting between them. Germline V CDR1 and CDR2: SGHRS, YFSETQ.

This clonotype was recorded many times. V and J are TRBV7-2 and TRBJ1-2; the D gene is possibly TRBD1 (5 bases). The V gene lost 2 bases and the J gene lost 2 bases, with 9 bases spanning the gap. Germline V gene data show CDR1 as SGHTA and CDR2 as FQGNSA. CDR3 length: 14 residues. CDR3 residues: CASSLQGGNYGYTF. CDR3 nucleotides: TGTGCCAGCAGCTTACAGGGAGGCAACTATGGCTACACCTTC.

This clonotype came up a few times. The J gene is TRBJ2-7, the V gene TRBV20-1, with 12 nucleotides matching TRBD2. This CDR3 spans 14 amino acids. J was trimmed by 6 bases and V by 2 bases; bases with no gene match: 5. From germline, CDR1 is DFQATT and CDR2 SNEGSKA (reference sequence). CDR3 DNA: TGCAGTGCTAGACTTCTAGCGGGAGGGTCCGAGCAGTACTTC. This codes for CSARLLAGGSEQYF.